This T cell receptor (beta chain) was observed in a study of blood T cell repertoires in COVID-19. Study-level information: Nucleic acid was either cDNA or gDNA, and it came from T cells, B-cell-depleted T cells, or PBMCs.

The CDR3 is 15 residues long. CDR1 and CDR2 (germline): LNHDA, SQIVND (reference sequence). Trimming took 3 bases from V and 6 from J; bases not matched to a gene: 9. Repertoires were generated with immunoSEQ multiplex PCR, while TCRdb's copy carries only in-frame clones and drops some. The table includes around 100,000 clones, around four fifths detected once. V and J are TRBV19 and TRBJ1-1, with TRBD1 identical over 8 bases. Sequencing was carried out using peripheral blood. The sequence derives from a man between 65 and 80 years old with acute or convalescent COVID-19. CDR3 amino acids: CASSILLGQGAEAFF. CDR3 sequence (DNA): TGTGCCAGTAGTATCCTCCTAGGACAGGGCGCTGAAGCTTTCTTT.